This T cell receptor beta chain is drawn from a study of graft-versus-host responses after intestinal transplantation. At the level of the study: After anti-thymocyte globulin induction, recipients took tacrolimus and steroids for approximately three years. Broader study findings: Early after transplant, HvG clones declined as circulating GvH clones peaked. Recipient marrow showed GvH clones, some seen first in ileum or blood. When patients had graft-donor T cell macrochimerism, their allografts held high graft-versus-host to host-versus-graft clonal ratios.

Libraries were prepared by immunoSEQ multiplex PCR; TCRdb keeps only in-frame clonotypes and omits some of them. The table includes around 100,000 clones, more than 75% detected once. The CDR3 length is 15 residues. V shed 3 bases and J shed 7 bases, with 13 bases lying between them. Germline V gives CDR1 SNHLY, CDR2 FYNNEI. Concerning this clone itself: Its antigen is not identified.

The clonotype originates from a human donor who was the organ donor for an intestinal transplant. The chain couples TRBV2 to TRBJ1-6; D not resolved. Source: unstimulated CD4+ T cells sorted from spleen or lymph node cells, taken before transplant. CDR3 loop: CASSDLGIVNSPLHF. Here the CDR3 DNA reads TGTGCCAGCAGTGATTTAGGGATAGTGAATTCACCCCTCCACTTT.